Here is one TCR beta chain with its context. This sample is drawn from a study of blood T cell repertoires in COVID-19. The V gene's germline CDR1 is SGHNT and CDR2 YYREEE (reference sequence). The J segment lost 4 bases and the V segment lost 4 bases, leaving 5 bases of the junction unmatched. The CDR3 covers 14 residues. Repertoires were generated with immunoSEQ multiplex PCR, while TCRdb's copy carries only in-frame clones and drops some. The sample has approximately 170,000 clones; approximately 84% are singletons. The sequencing input was peripheral blood. The J gene is TRBJ1-1, the V gene TRBV5-4; 9 bases map to TRBD1. The TCR sequence derives from a man in his forties who had recovered from COVID-19. The CDR3 DNA reads as TGTGCCAGCAGCGTGGGACAGGGCGGCACTGAAGCTTTCTTT. This encodes CASSVGQGGTEAFF.